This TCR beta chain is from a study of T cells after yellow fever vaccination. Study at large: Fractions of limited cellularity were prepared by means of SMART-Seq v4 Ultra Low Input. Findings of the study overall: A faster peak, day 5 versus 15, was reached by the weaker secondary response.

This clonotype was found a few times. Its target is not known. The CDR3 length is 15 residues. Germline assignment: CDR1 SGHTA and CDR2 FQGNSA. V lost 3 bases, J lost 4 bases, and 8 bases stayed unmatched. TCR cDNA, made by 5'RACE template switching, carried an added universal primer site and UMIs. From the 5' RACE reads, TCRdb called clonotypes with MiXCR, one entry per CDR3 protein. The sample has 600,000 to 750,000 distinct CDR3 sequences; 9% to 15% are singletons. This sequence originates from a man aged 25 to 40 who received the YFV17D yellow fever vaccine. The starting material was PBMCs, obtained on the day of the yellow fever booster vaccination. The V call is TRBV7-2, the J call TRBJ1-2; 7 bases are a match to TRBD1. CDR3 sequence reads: CASSLDRKSRYGYTF. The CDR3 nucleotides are TGTGCCAGCAGCTTGGACAGGAAAAGTCGCTATGGCTACACCTTC.